The 23 T cell receptor beta chains below were found in one sample sequenced in a study of T cell responses to AZD1222 COVID-19 vaccine. TCRdb keeps only in-frame clones here, not all; method: immunoSEQ multiplex PCR. The sample includes 120,000 or so clones, 70% to 90% of them seen just once. The sample consisted of peripheral blood, taken on day 0 of AZD1222 vaccination. Receptors were obtained from an adult in good health.

The chain couples TRBV29-1 to TRBJ2-7; 7 bases match TRBD2. V trimming: 0 bases; J trimming: 3 bases; junction bases outside the gene matches: 2. CDR3 length: 13 residues. The germline V gene has CDR1 SQVTM and CDR2 ANQGSEA. Here the CDR3 reads CSVEDSGGYEQYF. CDR3 bases: TGCAGCGTTGAAGATTCGGGGGGCTACGAGCAGTACTTC.

The chain recombines TRBV30 with TRBJ2-3, with D maybe TRBD1 (5 bases). Germline lookup yields CDR1 GTSNPN and CDR2 SVGIG (reference sequence). CDR3 length: 12 amino acids. V lost 4 bases, J lost 2 bases, and 7 bases lay in between. The CDR3 sequence is CAWKGDTDTQYF. The CDR3 bases are TGTGCCTGGAAAGGGGACACAGATACGCAGTATTTT.

V usage is TRBV6-1 and J usage is TRBJ2-2, with 7 bases that match TRBD2. The CDR3 extends over 14 amino acids. The V segment lost 3 bases and the J segment 6 bases; nucleotides outside the gene matches: 4. Germline CDR1 is MNHNS and CDR2 is SASEGT. The CDR3 loop is CASSEGGGSGELFF. CDR3 nucleotides: TGTGCCAGCAGTGAGGGCGGGGGTTCCGGGGAGCTGTTTTTT.

Here the CDR3 reads CASSASGGGETQYF. CDR3 bases: TGTGCCAGCAGTGCGAGCGGTGGAGGAGAGACCCAGTACTTC. The V call is TRBV6-4, the J call TRBJ2-5, with D possibly matching TRBD2 (5 bases). V dropped 4 bases and J dropped 4 bases, with 13 bases sitting between them. CDR3 length equals 14 residues. Germline V gives CDR1 MRHNA, CDR2 SNTAGT.

The V gene is TRBV5-1, the J gene TRBJ2-3, with 11 bases fitting TRBD2. This CDR3 spans 16 amino acids. The trim removed 4 bases at V and 2 bases at J, leaving 6 bases unmatched. Germline CDR1 is SGHRS and CDR2 is YFSETQ. The CDR3 DNA reads TGCGCCAGCAGCACCGGGACTAGCGGTCACACAGATACGCAGTATTTT. Translating it yields CASSTGTSGHTDTQYF.

This rearrangement joins TRBV24-1 to TRBJ2-3, with 7 bases lining up with TRBD2. The CDR3 runs 14 residues. In germline, CDR1 is KGHDR, CDR2 SFDVKD. Trimming removed 7 bases from V and 2 bases from J; junction bases left unmatched: 5. In DNA, the CDR3 is TGTGCCACCAGGGACGGGGGGAACACAGATACGCAGTATTTT. Its translation: CATRDGGNTDTQYF.

The J gene is TRBJ1-2, the V gene TRBV3-1 (or the pseudogene TRBV3-2); TRBD1 matches 8 bases. The CDR3 extends over 14 amino acids. Trimming removed 3 bases from V and 6 bases from J; junction bases left unmatched: 6. Germline V gene data show CDR1 as LGHDT and CDR2 as YNNKEL (reference sequence). The CDR3: CASSQGGQGHGYTF. The CDR3 DNA is TGTGCCAGCAGCCAGGGCGGACAGGGTCATGGCTACACCTTC.

V gene TRBV10-2 combines with J gene TRBJ2-2; 10 bases align to TRBD2. Germline values: CDR1 WSHSY, CDR2 SAAADI. The trim removed 11 bases at V and 5 bases at J, leaving 14 bases unmatched. CDR3 length equals 16 residues. The CDR3 nucleotides read TGCGCCGGGAGACCACGACTAGCGGGTGGGACCGGGGAGCTGTTTTTT. It is translated as CAGRPRLAGGTGELFF.

This rearrangement joins TRBV9 to TRBJ2-2; unclear D gene. Trimming cost V 0 bases and J 4 bases, with 10 bases left between them. Germline-derived CDR1 and CDR2 are SGDLS and YYNGEE. The CDR3 contains 15 residues. The CDR3 DNA reads TGTGCCAGCAGCGTAGATCGGGCTTCCACCGGGGAGCTGTTTTTT. It encodes CASSVDRASTGELFF.

This clone was counted a few times. This chain joins TRBV24-1 and TRBJ1-1; tentatively, D is TRBD1 (5 bases). This CDR3 is built from 16 residues. Trimming took off 6 bases at V and 0 bases at J, with 16 bases between the two ends. Germline CDR1 is KGHDR and CDR2 is SFDVKD. The DNA of the CDR3 is TGTGCCACCAGTAGCTCTCGGGGCGGAATGAACACTGAAGCTTTCTTT. Protein: CATSSSRGGMNTEAFF.

The chain employs TRBV27 and TRBJ2-1; 14 nucleotides line up with TRBD2. The CDR3 runs to 18 residues. V was pared by 5 bases and J by 2 bases, with 8 bases of the junction left unmatched. The germline CDR1 and CDR2 sequences are MNHEY and SMNVEV (reference sequence). The CDR3 nucleotides read TGTGCCAGCAGTAGACTAGCGGGAGGGAGTTTTCCCTACAATGAGCAGTTCTTC. Encoded protein: CASSRLAGGSFPYNEQFF.

This sequence joins TRBV19 and TRBJ2-2; D possibly uses TRBD1 or TRBD2 (5 bases each). Looked up from germline, CDR1 is LNHDA and CDR2 is SQIVND (reference sequence). The CDR3 spans 12 residues. V was clipped by 8 bases and J by 5 bases, with 9 bases between them. The CDR3 DNA follows: TGTGCCAGTTCTTGGGGGACCGGGGAGCTGTTTTTT. Amino acid sequence: CASSWGTGELFF.

The V and J genes are TRBV30 and TRBJ1-2; 11 nucleotides align to TRBD1. Germline assignment: CDR1 GTSNPN and CDR2 SVGIG (reference sequence). This CDR3 comprises 15 residues. Trimming at V came to 3 bases and at J to 2 bases, leaving 5 bases not matched to a gene. The CDR3 sequence is CAWSRGTGGNYGYTF. Here the CDR3 DNA reads TGTGCCTGGAGCCGAGGGACAGGGGGGAACTATGGCTACACCTTC.

This chain joins TRBV7-6 and TRBJ2-1, with TRBD1 identical over 7 bases. Trimming at V came to 5 bases and at J to 1 base, leaving 11 bases not matched to a gene. The CDR3 length is 17 residues. Germline V lookup: CDR1 SGHVS, CDR2 FNYEAQ. The CDR3, as DNA: TGTGCCAGCAGCCCATTCACAGGGGAGCGTTCCTACAATGAGCAGTTCTTC. It translates to CASSPFTGERSYNEQFF.

This clone was seen a handful of times. V gene TRBV19 combines with J gene TRBJ2-7, with TRBD1 matching 10 bases. The J segment lost 4 bases and the V segment lost 4 bases, leaving 10 bases of the junction unmatched. Germline-derived CDR1 and CDR2 are LNHDA and SQIVND (reference sequence). The CDR3 extends over 16 amino acids. The CDR3 sequence is CASSTNFGTGVYEQYF. The DNA of the CDR3 is TGTGCCAGTAGTACAAACTTCGGGACAGGGGTATACGAGCAGTACTTC.

The count of this clone is one. The chain uses TRBV24-1 and TRBJ1-1; TRBD1 matches 8 bases. The V and J ends lost 5 bases and 8 bases, in that order; junction bases with no gene match: 6. The germline gives CDR1 KGHDR, CDR2 SFDVKD. CDR3 size: 13 residues. In DNA form, the CDR3 reads TGTGCCACCAGTGGAACCGACAGGGGAGAAGCTTTCTTT. This sequence encodes CATSGTDRGEAFF.

This CDR3 is CASSQSGLAGTDTQYF. CDR3 DNA: TGTGCCAGCAGCCAATCGGGACTAGCGGGCACAGATACGCAGTATTTT. This rearrangement joins TRBV3-1 (or the pseudogene TRBV3-2) to TRBJ2-3; 11 bases fit TRBD2. The CDR3 is made up of 16 amino acids. The J segment lost 1 base and the V segment lost 2 bases, leaving 2 bases of the junction unmatched. The germline CDR1 and CDR2 sequences are LGHDT and YNNKEL (reference sequence).

The chain couples TRBV20-1 to TRBJ2-2; 8 bases match TRBD1. The J segment lost 5 bases and the V segment lost 3 bases, leaving 8 bases of the junction unmatched. The CDR3 extends over 15 amino acids. The germline V gene has CDR1 DFQATT and CDR2 SNEGSKA (reference sequence). CDR3 amino acids: CSASNRDRFTGELFF. The CDR3 nucleotides are TGCAGTGCTAGTAACCGGGACAGGTTTACCGGGGAGCTGTTTTTT.

The rearrangement joins TRBV6-5 to TRBJ2-3; tentative D call: TRBD2 (5 bases). The germline CDR1 and CDR2 sequences are MNHEY and SVGAGI. This CDR3 is 16 amino acids long. The germline V and J ends were trimmed by 0 bases and 1 base, with 11 bases remaining between them. The DNA for the CDR3 is TGTGCCAGCAGTTACTCATGGAGCGGACGCACAGATACGCAGTATTTT. Encoded protein: CASSYSWSGRTDTQYF.

The chain is built from TRBV5-1 and TRBJ1-2; no clear D. Germline V gives CDR1 SGHRS, CDR2 YFSETQ. The CDR3 totals 16 residues. V lost 0 bases and J 8 bases, leaving 20 bases between the germline ends. The CDR3 DNA reads TGCGCCAGCAGCTTGGGTCATCGTGACTACCCCGGGGGCTACACCTTC. Its translation is CASSLGHRDYPGGYTF.

V and J are TRBV19 and TRBJ2-7; D is unresolved. The CDR3 is 14 amino acids. V lost 3 bases and J 1 base, leaving 10 bases between the germline ends. The germline V gene has CDR1 LNHDA and CDR2 SQIVND (reference sequence). The CDR3: CASSMSWISYEQYF. CDR3 DNA sequence: TGTGCCAGTAGTATGTCGTGGATTTCCTACGAGCAGTACTTC.

This chain uses TRBV28 with TRBJ1-1; 7 bases are shared with TRBD1. The germline V gene has CDR1 MDHEN and CDR2 SYDVKM. The CDR3 extends over 16 amino acids. V was pared by 3 bases and J by 0 bases, with 7 bases of the junction left unmatched. Here the CDR3 DNA reads TGTGCCAGCAGTTTTCCCCCGGGACAGCTGAACACTGAAGCTTTCTTT. Translated, it gives CASSFPPGQLNTEAFF.

This clone was seen only a few times. The rearrangement links TRBV7-3 to TRBJ2-7; D gene unclear. The V end lost 4 bases, the J end lost 6 bases, and 13 bases lay between the germline ends. Germline V lookup: CDR1 SGHTA, CDR2 FQGTGA. The CDR3 contains 13 residues. The CDR3 coding sequence is TGTGCCAGCAGCTCAAACGAGATGAGCGAGCAGTACTTC. Translating gives CASSSNEMSEQYF.